A selection of T cell receptor beta chains follows, all from one sample in a study of human T cells and chemical hapten exposure. A single record per CDR3 protein comes from TCRdb applying MiXCR to the RACE reads. Of roughly 50,000 distinct CDR3 sequences listed, roughly 10% were seen once; the top ten hold roughly a tenth. Sequencing used whole blood, obtained in connection with sensitization to the hapten diphenylcyclopropenone (DPC). These receptor sequences come from a man aged 35 to 55 with alopecia areata. Some clones in this sample may be carry-over from other donors' samples. CDR3s include the opening cysteine and the closing phenylalanine or tryptophan. A D gene is named only where the DNA matches it firmly. Clone size is not always given. Where it is, it says once, few, many or a class for expanded clones.

abundance	v_gene	j_gene	d_gene	CDR3nt	CDR3aa
few	TRBV2	TRBJ2-2	.	TGTGCCAGCAAGGTTGACGGGAACACCGGGGAGCTGTTTTTT	CASKVDGNTGELFF
.	TRBV30	TRBJ1-1	.	TGTGCCTGGAGAAATGGGATAAACACTGAAGCTTTCTTT	CAWRNGINTEAFF
few	TRBV7-9	TRBJ2-7	.	TGTGCCAGCAGCTTAGTCGGCGAGCAGTACTTC	CASSLVGEQYF
many	TRBV20-1	TRBJ2-1	TRBD2	TGCAGTGCTAGAGCGCCAGCGGGGATTGGTGGTGAGCAGTTCTTC	CSARAPAGIGGEQFF
few	TRBV12-3/TRBV12-4	TRBJ2-5	.	TGTGCCAGCAGTTTTTTAGGACCGTCGACCCAGTACTTC	CASSFLGPSTQYF
many	TRBV18	TRBJ2-5	.	TGTGCCAGCTCACGCAAGACACAGTGGTCGGAGACCCAGTACTTC	CASSRKTQWSETQYF
.	TRBV28	TRBJ2-7	TRBD2	TGTGCCAGCAGTTCAGGGACAGGACGCTGGACTAGCGGGTGGTACGAGCAGTACTTC	CASSSGTGRWTSGWYEQYF
many	TRBV7-6	TRBJ1-5	.	TGTGCCAGCAGCTTAGCGCTGGGGGAAAATCAGCCCCAGCATTTT	CASSLALGENQPQHF
.	TRBV20-1	TRBJ2-7	.	TGCAGTGCTAGAGGGAAGGAACCCTACGAGCAGTACTTC	CSARGKEPYEQYF
many	TRBV5-1	TRBJ2-1	.	TGCGCCAGCAGCTTGGACCCCCGACAGGTCGAGTTCTTC	CASSLDPRQVEFF
many	TRBV3-1	TRBJ2-1	TRBD1	TGTGCCAGCAGCTCCCGGGACAGGGGATACAATGAGCAGTTCTTC	CASSSRDRGYNEQFF
.	TRBV9	TRBJ2-1	.	TGTGCCAGCAGCGTAGAAAGGGATCTGCAGTTCTTC	CASSVERDLQFF
.	TRBV3-1	TRBJ1-1	.	TGTGCCAGCAGCCAAGTTCCTACCGAAGCTTTCTTT	CASSQVPTEAFF